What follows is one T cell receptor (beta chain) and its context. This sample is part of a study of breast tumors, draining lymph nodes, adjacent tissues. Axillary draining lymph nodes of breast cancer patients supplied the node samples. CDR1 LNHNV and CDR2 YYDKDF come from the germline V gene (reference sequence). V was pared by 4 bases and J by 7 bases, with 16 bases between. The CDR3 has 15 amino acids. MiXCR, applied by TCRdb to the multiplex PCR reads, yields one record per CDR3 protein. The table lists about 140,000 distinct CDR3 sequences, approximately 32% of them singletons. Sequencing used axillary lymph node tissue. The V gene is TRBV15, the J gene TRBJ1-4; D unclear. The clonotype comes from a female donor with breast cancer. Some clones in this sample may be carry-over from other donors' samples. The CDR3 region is CATSNRLASGEKLFF. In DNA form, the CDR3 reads TGTGCCACCAGCAACCGACTAGCTTCGGGTGAAAAACTGTTTTTT.